This T cell receptor beta chain was observed in a study of shared clonotypes between healthy human individuals. Study background: Three plates each covered CD4 naive and memory; CD8 naive two, CD8 memory one.

Trimming removed 3 bases at V and 3 bases at J, with 12 bases between. The V gene's germline CDR1 is LNHDA and CDR2 SQIVND (reference sequence). The CDR3 loop spans 15 amino acids. Overall study results and limits: Researchers sampled blood only, noting tissue repertoires likely differ.

In the naive CD8 group, cells lacked CD45RO and were positively selected for CCR7, so terminally differentiated effector memory CD45RA+ cells were left out. Donation came from healthy HIV-negative adults that had no recent acute infections or vaccinations. Original handling: In the immunoSEQ data, sequences were junction-only and lacked quality scores, so filtering differed. The repertoire was sequenced with immunoSEQ multiplex PCR; TCRdb's copy has only in-frame clones and lacks some. That table gives V, J and clone size, and the DNA gave D and trimming. Of 2 million or so clones listed, roughly 95% are singletons. Concerning this clone: Its antigen is unknown.

The sequence was obtained from a young man in good health. The chain carries TRBV19 and TRBJ1-5, with D unresolved. Material: naive CD8+ T cells sorted from blood. CDR3 region: CASSIVGQANQPQHF. CDR3 nucleotide sequence: TGTGCCAGTAGTATTGTGGGTCAAGCCAATCAGCCCCAGCATTTT.